Presented here are 4 T cell receptor beta chains from one specimen sequenced in a study of shared clonotypes between healthy human individuals. Naive CD8 cells, CD45RO-negative and positively selected for CCR7, excluded terminally differentiated effector memory CD45RA+ cells. Clones were sequenced by immunoSEQ multiplex PCR, and TCRdb holds only the in-frame ones, with some missing. The table has 800,000 or so clones, around 96% seen once; the top ten hold about 0.21%. Sequencing was done on a sample of naive CD8+ T cells sorted from blood. These receptors were collected from a young man in good health.

The J gene is TRBJ2-7, the V gene TRBV29-1; no clear D gene. Germline V CDR1 and CDR2: SQVTM, ANQGSEA. V gave up 6 bases and J gave up 6 bases, with 15 bases separating them. The CDR3 is made up of 12 amino acids. CDR3 DNA sequence: TGCAGCGTGGCTAAGTCAGCAACCGAGCAGTACTTC. As protein: CSVAKSATEQYF.

The CDR3 coding sequence is TGTGCCATCAGTGGTGGATTCGGGTTGAACTATGGCTACACCTTC. Encoded protein: CAISGGFGLNYGYTF. The chain is built from TRBV10-3 and TRBJ1-2; unclear D gene. From germline, CDR1 is ENHRY and CDR2 SYGVKD. This CDR3 has 15 amino acids. Trimming shortened V by 4 bases and J by 2 bases, and 14 bases separated the two germline ends.

This clone appeared once. The chain has TRBV10-3 and TRBJ2-2, with 7 bases identical to TRBD2. Unmatched junction bases numbered 2, after V lost 4 bases and J lost 6 bases. The length of the CDR3 is 13 residues. Germline V gene data show CDR1 as ENHRY and CDR2 as SYGVKD. The CDR3 region has the DNA TGTGCCATCAGTGGGGAGGGCCCCGGGGAGCTGTTTTTT. Its protein is CAISGEGPGELFF.

DNA for the CDR3: TGCGCCAGCAGCCAAGAAGCCCCAGGATCCTTCTCTGGAAACACCATATATTTT. Translating gives CASSQEAPGSFSGNTIYF. This chain uses TRBV4-1 with TRBJ1-3; D remains unclear. CDR1 is MGHRA, CDR2 YSYEKL, per germline. The CDR3 consists of 18 residues. Deletions cut 0 bases from V and 0 bases from J, with 15 bases between.